Sequencing of this T cell receptor beta chain was carried out in a study of shared clonotypes between healthy human individuals. Clones were sequenced by immunoSEQ multiplex PCR, and TCRdb holds only the in-frame ones, with some missing. The data show about 2.4 million clones, more than 85% seen once. The germline V gene has CDR1 MDHEN and CDR2 SYDVKM. This CDR3 is built from 12 residues. V was shortened by 3 bases and J by 5 bases, with 7 bases between the two germline ends. Details on this clone: What it binds is unknown. This same CDR3 is encoded by further DNA sequences in the sample.

Overall study results and limits: Sorted-subset sequencing was shown by rarefaction to be incomplete despite large depth. Enrolling few donors narrowed the genetic and exposure-history diversity that was represented.

The receptor was isolated from a man between 18 and 29 years old in good health. Some clones in this sample may be carry-over from other donors' samples. The sequencing input was naive CD4+ T cells from PBMCs. Noted subset: CD45RA+ positively selected. This chain connects TRBV28 to TRBJ1-2; no clear D. The CDR3: CASSFGPYGYTF. In DNA form, the CDR3 reads TGTGCCAGCAGTTTCGGGCCGTATGGCTACACCTTC.